These T cell receptor beta chains were read from a single sample in a study of blood T cell repertoires in COVID-19. The assay was immunoSEQ multiplex PCR, and TCRdb's table has in-frame clones only and misses some. The sample includes some 150,000 clones, roughly 89% of them seen just once. The specimen was peripheral blood. These receptors all come from a woman aged 45-65 years with active or convalescent COVID-19. The CDR3 runs from the conserved cysteine through the conserved F or W. A D gene is named only where the DNA matches it firmly.

D: -
V: TRBV9
CDR3: CASSVEAGRTGELFF

D: TRBD1
V: TRBV2
CDR3: CASSIDRGRGEKLFF

D: TRBD2
V: TRBV5-4
CDR3: CASSLEGAGAADTQYF

D: TRBD2
V: TRBV5-5
CDR3: CASSLVPSGAYEQYF

D: -
V: TRBV27
CDR3: CASSTQKSYEQYF

D: TRBD1
V: TRBV7-9
CDR3: CASSPGQENEKLFF

D: -
V: TRBV27
CDR3: CASLARQNTGELFF

D: TRBD1
V: TRBV7-9
CDR3: CASSLVGQGAYDYGYTF

D: -
V: TRBV7-2
CDR3: CASSPILRQKLFF

D: -
V: TRBV7-3
CDR3: CASSLRGDSGAEAFF

D: -
V: TRBV5-1
CDR3: CASSVTITGTIAEAFF

D: -
V: TRBV4-1
CDR3: CASSLRGNTEAFF

D: -
V: TRBV15
CDR3: CATSRDPGYAEAFF

D: TRBD1
V: TRBV6-5
CDR3: CASSLQGANYGYTF

D: TRBD2
V: TRBV20-1
CDR3: CSASKASGRETQYF

D: -
V: TRBV5-6
CDR3: CASRQGSGEAFF

D: -
V: TRBV7-8
CDR3: CASSIVGQSSGNTIYF

D: TRBD1
V: TRBV4-1
CDR3: CASTLVGTATNEKLFF

D: -
V: TRBV7-2
CDR3: CASSLWRASYEQYF

D: TRBD2
V: TRBV5-1
CDR3: CASSLGSTSINEQFF

D: TRBD1
V: TRBV29-1
CDR3: CSARDRATNTGELFF

D: -
V: TRBV9
CDR3: CASSVHSLGETQYF

D: -
V: TRBV5-1
CDR3: CASSLESGDYGYTF

D: -
V: TRBV2
CDR3: CASSGSDKGEKLFF

D: -
V: TRBV19
CDR3: CASGHLNTEAFF

D: -
V: TRBV5-5
CDR3: CAKSAEQPQHF

D: TRBD2
V: TRBV2
CDR3: CASSGLAGVSTDTQYF

D: TRBD1
V: TRBV2
CDR3: CASSEAAGTVYEQYF

D: -
V: TRBV3-1/TRBV3-2
CDR3: CASSRTGETQYF

D: -
V: TRBV7-3
CDR3: CASSLTATAEAFF

D: -
V: TRBV6-6
CDR3: CASSYSQQGNTIYF

D: TRBD1
V: TRBV29-1
CDR3: CSVASGQGNSPLHF

D: TRBD1
V: TRBV19
CDR3: CASSPQDRGASTF

D: TRBD2
V: TRBV7-2
CDR3: CASSLDANGGETQYF

D: TRBD1
V: TRBV18
CDR3: CASSPGQGSEQFF

D: -
V: TRBV9
CDR3: CASSVSGNTGELFF

D: -
V: TRBV19
CDR3: CASSIHSGSYGYTF

D: TRBD1
V: TRBV19
CDR3: CASSIAGQGRYNEQFF

D: -
V: TRBV30
CDR3: CAWSPVQGGPYGYTF

D: -
V: TRBV2
CDR3: CASSLGGPNTEAFF

D: TRBD2
V: TRBV4-1
CDR3: CASSQTSETYEQYF

D: -
V: TRBV19
CDR3: CASSIAPRLDYGYTF

D: TRBD2
V: TRBV11-3
CDR3: CASSHSSGVFNEQFF

D: TRBD1
V: TRBV15
CDR3: CATSRDPTGGYDGYTF

D: -
V: TRBV19
CDR3: CASSGGPKSETQYF

D: -
V: TRBV13
CDR3: CASSSSKSTANTGELFF

D: -
V: TRBV3-1/TRBV3-2
CDR3: CASSQELGINSPLHF